Presented here are 24 T cell receptor beta chains from one specimen sequenced in a study of OX40 agonist ivuxolimab in advanced cancers. The table came from immunoSEQ multiplex PCR; TCRdb's copy has only in-frame clones and leaves some out. The table lists tens of thousands of clones, about 85% of them singletons, with around 3.4% in the top ten. The material was CD4+ or CD8+ T cells sorted from blood, obtained in a trial of the OX40 agonist ivuxolimab. The receptors were sampled from an adult with an advanced solid tumor such as melanoma, head and neck, liver or kidney cancer.

The V and J genes are TRBV11-3 and TRBJ2-5, with TRBD1 identical over 8 bases. Germline lookup yields CDR1 SGHNT and CDR2 YENEEA. CDR3 length equals 14 residues. V lost 5 bases and J lost 11; bases outside the gene matches: 13. DNA of the CDR3: TGTGCCAGCAGCCGCCTTCAGGGGGCGAGGGAGCAGTACTTC. Its protein is CASSRLQGAREQYF.

The J gene is TRBJ2-1, the V gene TRBV27; 9 nucleotides line up with TRBD2. The CDR3 covers 15 residues. Germline V gene sequence: CDR1 MNHEY, CDR2 SMNVEV (reference sequence). V trimming: 6 bases; J trimming: 3 bases; junction bases outside the gene matches: 6. The CDR3 DNA reads TGTGCCAGCAGGAGACTAGCGGCAGACTACAATGAGCAGTTCTTC. Its protein product is CASRRLAADYNEQFF.

This clone was picked up a small number of times. V gene TRBV5-1 combines with J gene TRBJ1-1; 7 bases are a match to TRBD1. The CDR3 has 16 amino acids. J was trimmed by 3 bases and V by 1 base; bases with no gene match: 9. Germline V gives CDR1 SGHRS, CDR2 YFSETQ. CDR3 residues: CASSLNIGGEDTEAFF. The CDR3 DNA sequence: TGCGCCAGCAGCTTGAATATAGGGGGCGAGGACACTGAAGCTTTCTTT. The full variable domain, completed using reference TRBV5-1 and TRBJ1-1, is KAGVTQTPRYLIKTRGQQVTLSCSPISGHRSVSWYQQTPGQGLQFLFEYFSETQRNKGNFPGRFSGRQFSNSRSEMNVSTLELGDSALYLCASSLNIGGEDTEAFFGQGTRLTVV.

This rearrangement joins TRBV6-6 to TRBJ2-7, with D tentatively TRBD2 (5 bases). V lost 6 bases to trimming and J lost 2 bases, with 14 bases between them. Germline loops: CDR1 MNHNY, CDR2 SVGAGI (reference sequence). The CDR3 has 14 residues. This CDR3 is CASSALPGTYEQYF. DNA for the CDR3: TGTGCCAGCAGCGCTCTACCGGGGACCTACGAGCAGTACTTC.

This chain uses TRBV2 with TRBJ2-1; D is perhaps TRBD2 (7 bases). Per germline, CDR1 SNHLY and CDR2 FYNNEI. Trimming took 2 bases from V and 4 from J, leaving 15 bases between them. CDR3 length: 16 residues. For the CDR3, the DNA is TGTGCCAGCAGTGAATTCCAGGGGAGGGGGTACAATGAGCAGTTCTTC. Translation: CASSEFQGRGYNEQFF.

The J gene is TRBJ2-3, the V gene TRBV18; 7 positions agree with TRBD1. CDR1 and CDR2 from the germline V gene are KGHSH and LQKENI. The CDR3 sequence is 15 residues long. Trimming cost V 6 bases and J 0 bases; bases outside gene matches: 6. CDR3 region: CASSPTGLSTDTQYF. CDR3 nucleotides: TGTGCCAGCTCCCCGACAGGGCTTAGCACAGATACGCAGTATTTT. The variable domain in full, with the rest retrieved from reference TRBV18 and TRBJ2-3, is NAGVMQNPRHLVRRRGQEARLRCSPMKGHSHVYWYRQLPEEGLKFMVYLQKENIIDESGMPKERFSAEFPKEGPSILRIQQVVRGDSAAYFCASSPTGLSTDTQYFGPGTRLTVL.

This chain connects TRBV7-2 to TRBJ1-2; D gene ambiguous. The CDR3 consists of 13 residues. CDR1 SGHTA and CDR2 FQGNSA come from the germline V gene. V was pared by 6 bases and J by 0 bases, with 8 bases between. Written as DNA, the CDR3 is TGTGCCAGCAGTAGAGACACTAACTATGGCTACACCTTC. Its protein product is CASSRDTNYGYTF.

V and J are TRBV4-3 and TRBJ2-1, with 9 bases fitting TRBD2. The CDR3 covers 15 residues. With 0 bases clipped from V and 3 bases from J, the junction kept 0 bases outside the gene matches. Germline V gives CDR1 LGHNA, CDR2 YSLEER. CDR3 sequence: CASSQDSGSYNEQFF. Written as DNA, the CDR3 is TGCGCCAGCAGCCAAGATAGCGGGAGCTACAATGAGCAGTTCTTC.

V and J are TRBV5-8 and TRBJ1-5; no definite D call. The V gene lost 0 bases and the J gene lost 6 bases, with 10 bases spanning the gap. This CDR3 has 14 residues. The germline V gene encodes CDR1 SGHTS and CDR2 YDEGEE. The CDR3 region is CASSLGGEPQPQHF. The CDR3, as DNA: TGTGCCAGCAGCTTGGGCGGGGAACCTCAGCCCCAGCATTTT.

The chain links TRBV27 to TRBJ2-3; a possible D gene is TRBD1 (5 bases). In germline, CDR1 is MNHEY, CDR2 SMNVEV (reference sequence). This CDR3 has 16 residues. The V gene lost 6 bases and the J gene lost 0 bases, with 16 bases spanning the gap. CDR3 protein: CASSRDFASSTDTQYF. The CDR3 DNA reads TGTGCCAGCAGCAGGGATTTTGCTAGTAGCACAGATACGCAGTATTTT.

This clone was picked up a small number of times. The chain carries TRBV5-1 and TRBJ1-1, with D perhaps matching TRBD1 (6 bases). The CDR3 spans 13 residues. The ends were cut back, 3 bases at V and 4 bases at J, with 10 bases in the middle. The V gene's germline CDR1 is SGHRS and CDR2 YFSETQ. The CDR3 coding sequence is TGCGCCAGCAGCTGGTCCAGGGGCACTGAAGCTTTCTTT. Protein product: CASSWSRGTEAFF. Combining the CDR3 with reference TRBV5-1 and TRBJ1-1 gives the whole variable domain KAGVTQTPRYLIKTRGQQVTLSCSPISGHRSVSWYQQTPGQGLQFLFEYFSETQRNKGNFPGRFSGRQFSNSRSEMNVSTLELGDSALYLCASSWSRGTEAFFGQGTRLTVV.

The chain uses TRBV2 and TRBJ1-2; 7 bases align to TRBD1. The germline V gene encodes CDR1 SNHLY and CDR2 FYNNEI. J was trimmed by 8 bases and V by 5 bases; bases with no gene match: 8. The CDR3 loop spans 13 amino acids. The CDR3: CASSLEGADGYTF. Here the CDR3 DNA reads TGTGCCAGCAGTCTTGAGGGGGCAGACGGCTACACCTTC.

The CDR3 DNA is TGTGCCAGCAGCCAACGCCGGACAGGGGGTTTGGGGGCCAACGTCCTGACTTTC. Amino acid sequence: CASSQRRTGGLGANVLTF. The chain uses TRBV16 and TRBJ2-6; TRBD1 agrees at 10 bases. CDR3 length: 18 amino acids. Unmatched junction bases numbered 8, after V lost 2 bases and J lost 4 bases. Germline CDR1 is KGHSY and CDR2 is FQNENV.

This clone has only one observation. The V call is TRBV5-1, the J call TRBJ2-1, with 9 nucleotides matching TRBD2. The CDR3 sequence is 15 residues long. The junction had 9 bases not matched to a gene; V was cut back by 1 base and J by 10 bases. Germline-derived CDR1 and CDR2 are SGHRS and YFSETQ. CDR3 loop: CASSLKLAGADEQFF. CDR3 sequence (DNA): TGCGCCAGCAGCTTGAAGTTAGCGGGAGCCGACGAGCAGTTCTTC.

This clone was counted once. This chain connects TRBV29-1 to TRBJ1-2; weak D call: TRBD1 (5 bases). Trimming removed 3 bases from V and 7 bases from J, with 9 bases in between. Germline values: CDR1 SQVTM, CDR2 ANQGSEA. The CDR3 totals 11 residues. The CDR3 region is CSVEGGFGYTF. Written as DNA, the CDR3 is TGCAGCGTTGAGGGGGGGTTTGGCTACACCTTC.

The J gene is TRBJ2-3, the V gene TRBV30; 10 nucleotides align to TRBD2. The CDR3 contains 14 residues. Germline CDR1 and CDR2: GTSNPN and SVGIG (reference sequence). V lost 5 bases, J lost 1 base, and 3 bases stayed unmatched. CDR3: CAWSGTSGTDTQYF. CDR3 DNA sequence: TGTGCCTGGTCCGGGACTAGCGGCACAGATACGCAGTATTTT.

This chain joins TRBV19 and TRBJ2-3, with D unresolved. This CDR3 is built from 14 residues. The ends were cut back, 2 bases at V and 4 bases at J, with 10 bases in the middle. Germline V gene lookup returns CDR1 LNHDA and CDR2 SQIVND (reference sequence). CDR3 in DNA: TGTGCCAGTAGTATACGATTCCCCGCAGATACGCAGTATTTT. Its translation: CASSIRFPADTQYF.

The rearrangement links TRBV7-2 to TRBJ2-5; D might be TRBD2 (6 bases). CDR1 SGHTA and CDR2 FQGNSA come from the germline V gene. V lost 2 bases and J 0 bases, leaving 10 bases between the germline ends. The CDR3 is 15 residues long. In DNA, the CDR3 is TGTGCCAGCAGCTTAATATGGACTAACCAAGAGACCCAGTACTTC. Its protein is CASSLIWTNQETQYF.

This chain links TRBV28 with TRBJ2-5, with TRBD2 identical over 7 bases. Germline trimming cut 6 bases from V and 5 bases from J; bases unmatched to any gene: 9. The CDR3 runs 14 residues. The germline CDR1 and CDR2 sequences are MDHEN and SYDVKM. The CDR3 loop reads CASSAPGGVETQYF. The CDR3 DNA sequence: TGTGCCAGCAGCGCCCCTGGGGGGGTGGAGACCCAGTACTTC.

This rearrangement joins TRBV7-8 to TRBJ2-5; the D gene is possibly TRBD1 (6 bases). The last part of the DNA fits TRBJ2-7 better; the J call may be wrong. Per germline, CDR1 SGHVS and CDR2 FQNEAQ. This CDR3 has 16 amino acids. The DNA of the CDR3 is TGTGCCAGCAGCCTGAGACCCCCAGGGGCTAGCTACGAGCAGTACTTC. It codes for CASSLRPPGASYEQYF.

For this clone: One end of the junction varies from germline; a read error may be responsible. The genes are TRBV30 and TRBJ2-7, with 9 bases that match TRBD1. The CDR3 length is 12 residues. The germline V gene encodes CDR1 GTSNPN and CDR2 SVGIG (reference sequence). Here the CDR3 DNA reads TGTGCCTGCAGTGGGACAGGGAGCGAGCAGTACTTC. This gives the protein CACSGTGSEQYF. Combining the CDR3 with reference TRBV30 and TRBJ2-7 gives the whole variable domain SQTIHQWPATLVQPVGSPLSLECTVEGTSNPNLYWYRQAAGRGLQLLFYSVGIGQISSEVPQNLSASRPQDRQFILSSKKLLLSDSGFYLCACSGTGSEQYFGPGTRLTVT.

The chain combines TRBV7-8 with TRBJ2-7; TRBD1 is a possible D gene (6 bases). Germline-derived CDR1 and CDR2 are SGHVS and FQNEAQ. The CDR3 contains 14 residues. Deletions cut 5 bases from V and 3 bases from J, with 14 bases between. The DNA of the CDR3 is TGTGCCAGCAGCCCACCTGACAGGCTCTACGAGCAGTACTTC. Its protein product is CASSPPDRLYEQYF.

The chain has TRBV6-6 and TRBJ2-2, with D perhaps TRBD1 (5 bases). The V end was cut by 6 bases, the J end by 5 bases, with 16 bases between. Looked up from germline, CDR1 is MNHNY and CDR2 is SVGAGI (reference sequence). This CDR3 spans 15 amino acids. The CDR3 sequence is CASSTPPDRTGELFF. The CDR3 nucleotides are TGTGCCAGCAGCACCCCCCCCGACAGAACCGGGGAGCTGTTTTTT.

The J gene is TRBJ2-6, the V gene TRBV28; D tentatively reads TRBD1 or TRBD2 (5 bases each). The CDR3 sequence is 17 residues long. Trimming removed 4 bases from V and 1 base from J, with 14 bases in between. In germline, CDR1 is MDHEN, CDR2 SYDVKM. DNA for the CDR3: TGTGCCAGCAGTTCCGGGGCCATGGGTTCTGGGGCCAACGTCCTGACTTTC. Protein sequence: CASSSGAMGSGANVLTF.